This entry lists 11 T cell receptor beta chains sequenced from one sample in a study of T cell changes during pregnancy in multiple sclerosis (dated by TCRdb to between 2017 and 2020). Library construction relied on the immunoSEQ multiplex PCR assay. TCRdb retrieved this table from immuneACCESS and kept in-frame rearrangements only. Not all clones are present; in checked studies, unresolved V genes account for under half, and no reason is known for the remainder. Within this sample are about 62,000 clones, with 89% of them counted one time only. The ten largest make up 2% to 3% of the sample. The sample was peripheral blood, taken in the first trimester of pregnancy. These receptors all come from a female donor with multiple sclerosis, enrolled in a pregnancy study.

The CDR3 DNA reads TGTGCCAGCAGCTTAGAGACAGGGAAGGGTGACGAGCAGTACTTC. As protein: CASSLETGKGDEQYF. The V gene is TRBV11-3, the J gene TRBJ2-7, with TRBD1 identical over 7 bases. Trimming at V came to 0 bases and at J to 5 bases, leaving 7 bases not matched to a gene. Germline CDR1 is SGHNT and CDR2 is YENEEA. CDR3 size: 15 residues.

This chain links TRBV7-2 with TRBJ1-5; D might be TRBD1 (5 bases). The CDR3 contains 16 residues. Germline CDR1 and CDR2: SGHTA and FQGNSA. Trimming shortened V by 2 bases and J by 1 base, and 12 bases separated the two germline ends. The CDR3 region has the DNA TGTGCCAGCAGCTTAAATGCAGGGTTGAGCAATCAGCCCCAGCATTTT. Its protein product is CASSLNAGLSNQPQHF.

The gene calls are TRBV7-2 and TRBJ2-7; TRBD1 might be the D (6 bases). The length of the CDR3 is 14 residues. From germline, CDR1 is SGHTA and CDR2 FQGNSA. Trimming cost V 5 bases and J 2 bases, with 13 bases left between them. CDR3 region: CASSPRDTAYEQYF. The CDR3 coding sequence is TGTGCCAGCAGCCCACGGGACACGGCCTACGAGCAGTACTTC.

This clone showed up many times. The CDR3 is CASSPFGQGVTGELFF. CDR3 DNA: TGTGCCAGCAGCCCCTTTGGACAGGGGGTTACCGGGGAGCTGTTTTTT. V and J are TRBV7-9 and TRBJ2-2, with 10 bases aligning to TRBD1. Trimming took 5 bases from V and 5 from J; bases not matched to a gene: 8. The germline V gene encodes CDR1 SEHNR and CDR2 FQNEAQ (reference sequence). CDR3 size: 16 residues.

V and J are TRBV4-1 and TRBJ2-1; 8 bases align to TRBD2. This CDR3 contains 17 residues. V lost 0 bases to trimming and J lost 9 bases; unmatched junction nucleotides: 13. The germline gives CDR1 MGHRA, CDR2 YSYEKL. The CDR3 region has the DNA TGCGCCAGCAGCCAAGATCCCGGGAGGGCCGGTAGGGGTGAGCAGTTCTTC. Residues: CASSQDPGRAGRGEQFF.

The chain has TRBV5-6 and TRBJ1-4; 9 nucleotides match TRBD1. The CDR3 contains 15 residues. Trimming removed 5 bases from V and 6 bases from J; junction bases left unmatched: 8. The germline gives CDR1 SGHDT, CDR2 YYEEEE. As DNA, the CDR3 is TGTGCCAGCAGTTTTTTGGACAGGGGTTATGAAAAACTGTTTTTT. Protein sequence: CASSFLDRGYEKLFF. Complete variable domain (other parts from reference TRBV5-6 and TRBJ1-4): DAGVTQSPTHLIKTRGQQVTLRCSPKSGHDTVSWYQQALGQGPQFIFQYYEEEERQRGNFPDRFSGHQFPNYSSELNVNALLLGDSALYLCASSFLDRGYEKLFFGSGTQLSVL.

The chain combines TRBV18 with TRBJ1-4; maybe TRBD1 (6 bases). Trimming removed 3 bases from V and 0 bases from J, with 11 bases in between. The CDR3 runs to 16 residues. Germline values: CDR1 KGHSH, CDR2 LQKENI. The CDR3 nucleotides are TGTGCCAGCTCACCGCGACAGGCAGCAACTAATGAAAAACTGTTTTTT. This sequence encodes CASSPRQAATNEKLFF.

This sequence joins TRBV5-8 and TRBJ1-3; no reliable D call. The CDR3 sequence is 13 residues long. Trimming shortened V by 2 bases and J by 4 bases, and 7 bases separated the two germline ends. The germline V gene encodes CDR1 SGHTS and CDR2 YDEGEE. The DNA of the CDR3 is TGTGCCAGCAGCTTCACTCCCGGAAACACCATATATTTT. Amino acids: CASSFTPGNTIYF.

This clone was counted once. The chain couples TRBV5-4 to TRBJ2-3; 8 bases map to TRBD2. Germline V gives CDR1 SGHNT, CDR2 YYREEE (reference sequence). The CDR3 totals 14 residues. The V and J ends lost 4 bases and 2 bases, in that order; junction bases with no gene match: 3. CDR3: CASSLGGATDTQYF. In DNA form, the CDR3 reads TGTGCCAGCAGCCTCGGGGGGGCCACAGATACGCAGTATTTT.

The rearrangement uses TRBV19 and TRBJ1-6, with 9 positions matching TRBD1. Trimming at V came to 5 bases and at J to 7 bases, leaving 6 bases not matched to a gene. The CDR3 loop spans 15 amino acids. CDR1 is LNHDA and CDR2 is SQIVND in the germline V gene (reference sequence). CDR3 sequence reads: CASSPRTGENSPLHF. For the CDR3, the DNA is TGTGCCAGTAGTCCCCGGACAGGGGAAAATTCACCCCTCCACTTT.

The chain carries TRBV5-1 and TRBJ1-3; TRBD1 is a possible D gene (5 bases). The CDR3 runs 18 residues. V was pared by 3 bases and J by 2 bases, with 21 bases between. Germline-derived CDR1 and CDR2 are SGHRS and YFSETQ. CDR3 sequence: CASSSQPIDRHTGNTIYF. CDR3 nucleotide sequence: TGCGCCAGCAGCTCGCAACCGATTGACAGACATACTGGAAACACCATATATTTT.